This TCR beta chain is from a study of OX40 agonist ivuxolimab in advanced cancers. The CDR3 is 17 residues long. CDR1 SGHTA and CDR2 FQGNSA come from the germline V gene. The V and J ends lost 2 bases and 6 bases, in that order; junction bases with no gene match: 12. Some clones are missing from TCRdb's copy, which holds only in-frame ones; the method was immunoSEQ multiplex PCR. The sample contains about 110,000 clones, about 91% of which appear only once. The TCR comes from an adult with an advanced solid tumor such as melanoma, head and neck, liver or kidney cancer. The genes are TRBV7-2 and TRBJ2-2; 7 nucleotides line up with TRBD1. Sequenced material: CD4+ or CD8+ T cells sorted from blood, taken in a trial of the OX40 agonist ivuxolimab. The CDR3 loop is CASSLKGAVGLAGELFF. Here the CDR3 DNA reads TGTGCCAGCAGCTTAAAGGGGGCGGTTGGGTTGGCCGGGGAGCTGTTTTTT.